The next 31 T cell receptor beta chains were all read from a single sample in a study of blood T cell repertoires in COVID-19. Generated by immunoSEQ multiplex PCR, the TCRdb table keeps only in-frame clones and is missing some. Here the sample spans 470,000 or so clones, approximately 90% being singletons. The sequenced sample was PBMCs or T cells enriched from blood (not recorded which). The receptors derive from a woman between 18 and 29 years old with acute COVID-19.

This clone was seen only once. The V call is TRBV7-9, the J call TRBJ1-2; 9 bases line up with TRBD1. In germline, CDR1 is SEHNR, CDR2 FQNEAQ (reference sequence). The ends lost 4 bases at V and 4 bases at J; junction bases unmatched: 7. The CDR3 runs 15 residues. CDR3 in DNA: TGTGCCAGCAGCTCTCTTGGGGGACAGGGCTATGGCTACACCTTC. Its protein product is CASSSLGGQGYGYTF. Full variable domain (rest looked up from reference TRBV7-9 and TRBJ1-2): DTGVSQNPRHKITKRGQNVTFRCDPISEHNRLYWYRQTLGQGPEFLTYFQNEAQLEKSRLLSDRFSAERPKGSFSTLEIQRTEQGDSAMYLCASSSLGGQGYGYTFGSGTRLTVV.

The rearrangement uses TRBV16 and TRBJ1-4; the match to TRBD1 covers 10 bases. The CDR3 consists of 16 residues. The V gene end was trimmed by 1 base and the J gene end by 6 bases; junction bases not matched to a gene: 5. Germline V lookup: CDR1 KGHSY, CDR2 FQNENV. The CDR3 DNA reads TGTGCCAGCAGCCAATTCCCTGGACAGGGGGATGAAAAACTGTTTTTT. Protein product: CASSQFPGQGDEKLFF.

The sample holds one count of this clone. The CDR3 DNA reads TGTGCCAGTAGTAGCCTAGCGGGGACACAAGAGACCCAGTACTTC. Translated: CASSSLAGTQETQYF. V and J are TRBV19 and TRBJ2-5, with TRBD2 matching over 9 bases. The CDR3 runs to 15 residues. Germline V gene data show CDR1 as LNHDA and CDR2 as SQIVND (reference sequence). With 4 bases clipped from V and 2 bases from J, the junction kept 5 bases outside the gene matches.

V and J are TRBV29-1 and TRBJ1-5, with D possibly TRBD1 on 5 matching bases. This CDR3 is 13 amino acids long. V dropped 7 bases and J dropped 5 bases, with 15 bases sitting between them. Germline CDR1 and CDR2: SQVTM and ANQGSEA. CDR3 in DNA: TGCAGCGCTGGCCGGGGGGAGGATCAGCCCCAGCATTTT. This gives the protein CSAGRGEDQPQHF.

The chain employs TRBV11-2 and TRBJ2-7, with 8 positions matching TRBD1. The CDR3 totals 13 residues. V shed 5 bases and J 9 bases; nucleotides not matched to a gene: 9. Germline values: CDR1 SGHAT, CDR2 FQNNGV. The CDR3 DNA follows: TGTGCCAGCAGCCCCGGACAGGGAATATGGCAGTACTTC. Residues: CASSPGQGIWQYF.

CDR3 loop: CASRPSDRLRGEAFF. The CDR3 nucleotides read TGTGCCAGCAGGCCCTCGGACAGGTTAAGGGGTGAAGCTTTCTTT. The rearrangement uses TRBV6-5 and TRBJ1-1, with 7 bases aligning to TRBD1. The ends lost 6 bases at V and 7 bases at J; junction bases unmatched: 14. Germline V gene lookup returns CDR1 MNHEY and CDR2 SVGAGI. This CDR3 is 15 amino acids long.

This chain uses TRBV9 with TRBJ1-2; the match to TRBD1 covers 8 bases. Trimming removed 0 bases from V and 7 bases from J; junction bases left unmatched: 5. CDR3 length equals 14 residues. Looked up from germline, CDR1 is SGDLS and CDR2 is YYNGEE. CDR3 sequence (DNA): TGTGCCAGCAGCGTAGAGCTGGGACAGGCTGGCTACACCTTC. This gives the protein CASSVELGQAGYTF.

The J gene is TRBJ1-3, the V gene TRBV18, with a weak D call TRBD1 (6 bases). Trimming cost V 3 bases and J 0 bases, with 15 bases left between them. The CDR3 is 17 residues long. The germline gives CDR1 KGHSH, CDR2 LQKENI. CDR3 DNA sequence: TGTGCCAGCTCACCCCGAGGACAGCCTAACTCTGGAAACACCATATATTTT. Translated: CASSPRGQPNSGNTIYF.

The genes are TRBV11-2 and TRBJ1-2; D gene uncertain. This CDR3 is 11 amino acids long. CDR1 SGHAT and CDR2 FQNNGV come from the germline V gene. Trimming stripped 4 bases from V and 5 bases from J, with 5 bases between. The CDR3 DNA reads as TGTGCCAGCAGCTCGGGTTATGGCTACACCTTC. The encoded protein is CASSSGYGYTF.

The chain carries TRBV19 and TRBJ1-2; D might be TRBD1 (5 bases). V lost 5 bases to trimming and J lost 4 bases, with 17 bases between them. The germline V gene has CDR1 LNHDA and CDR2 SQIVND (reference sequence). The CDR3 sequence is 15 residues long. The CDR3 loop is CASSPQQVTGYGYTF. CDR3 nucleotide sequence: TGTGCCAGTAGTCCCCAACAGGTAACGGGCTATGGCTACACCTTC.

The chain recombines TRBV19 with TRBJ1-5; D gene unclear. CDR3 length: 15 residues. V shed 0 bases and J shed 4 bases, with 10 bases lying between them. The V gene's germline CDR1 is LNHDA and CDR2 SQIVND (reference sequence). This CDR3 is CASSIEGRNNQPQHF. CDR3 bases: TGTGCCAGTAGTATAGAAGGCAGGAATAATCAGCCCCAGCATTTT.

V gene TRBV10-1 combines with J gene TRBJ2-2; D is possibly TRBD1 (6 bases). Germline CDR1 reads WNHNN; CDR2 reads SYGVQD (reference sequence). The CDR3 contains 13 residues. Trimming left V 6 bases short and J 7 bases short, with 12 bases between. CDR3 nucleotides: TGCGCCAGCAGCCCAGGGGCCCACGGGGAGCTGTTTTTT. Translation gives CASSPGAHGELFF.

Here the CDR3 reads CASKAGGGNQPQHF. CDR3 in DNA: TGTGCCAGCAAGGCAGGGGGCGGCAATCAGCCCCAGCATTTT. V and J are TRBV2 and TRBJ1-5; TRBD1 matches at 8 bases. The CDR3 contains 14 residues. CDR1 is SNHLY, CDR2 FYNNEI, per germline. V trimming: 7 bases; J trimming: 2 bases; junction bases outside the gene matches: 4.

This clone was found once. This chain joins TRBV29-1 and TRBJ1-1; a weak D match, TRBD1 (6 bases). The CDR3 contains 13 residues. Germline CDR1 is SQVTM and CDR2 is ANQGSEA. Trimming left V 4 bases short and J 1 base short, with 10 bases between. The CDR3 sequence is CSVGDNRNTEAFF. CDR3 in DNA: TGCAGCGTTGGGGACAACCGGAACACTGAAGCTTTCTTT.

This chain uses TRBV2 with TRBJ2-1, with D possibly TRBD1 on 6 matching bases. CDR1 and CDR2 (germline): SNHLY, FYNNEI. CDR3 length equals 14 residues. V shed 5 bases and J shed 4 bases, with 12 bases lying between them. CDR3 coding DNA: TGTGCCAGCAGTAGACAGGTAACTTACAATGAGCAGTTCTTC. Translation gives CASSRQVTYNEQFF.

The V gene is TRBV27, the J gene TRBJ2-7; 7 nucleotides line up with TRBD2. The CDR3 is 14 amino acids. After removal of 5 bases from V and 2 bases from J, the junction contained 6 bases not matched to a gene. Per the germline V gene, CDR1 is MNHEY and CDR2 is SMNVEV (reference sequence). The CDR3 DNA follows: TGTGCCAGCAGTGACAGCGGGGAAGCCTACGAGCAGTACTTC. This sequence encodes CASSDSGEAYEQYF.

The CDR3 loop is CASSLGSMVYF. DNA for the CDR3: TGTGCCAGCAGTTTAGGTTCTATGGTATACTTC. The chain uses TRBV27 and TRBJ2-7; D is ambiguous. The CDR3 has 11 residues. Trimming took off 2 bases at V and 13 bases at J, with 12 bases between the two ends. CDR1 is MNHEY and CDR2 is SMNVEV in the germline V gene (reference sequence).

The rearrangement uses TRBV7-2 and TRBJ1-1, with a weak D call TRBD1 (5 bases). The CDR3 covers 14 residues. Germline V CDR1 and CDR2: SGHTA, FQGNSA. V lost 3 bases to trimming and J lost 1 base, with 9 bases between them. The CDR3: CASSFRTKNTEAFF. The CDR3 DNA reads TGTGCCAGCAGCTTTAGGACAAAGAACACTGAAGCTTTCTTT.

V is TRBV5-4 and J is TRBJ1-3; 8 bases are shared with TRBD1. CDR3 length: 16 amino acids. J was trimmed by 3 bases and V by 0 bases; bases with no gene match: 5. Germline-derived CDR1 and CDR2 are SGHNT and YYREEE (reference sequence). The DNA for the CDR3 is TGTGCCAGCAGCTTGGGCCAGGGGGCTGGTGGAAACACCATATATTTT. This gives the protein CASSLGQGAGGNTIYF.

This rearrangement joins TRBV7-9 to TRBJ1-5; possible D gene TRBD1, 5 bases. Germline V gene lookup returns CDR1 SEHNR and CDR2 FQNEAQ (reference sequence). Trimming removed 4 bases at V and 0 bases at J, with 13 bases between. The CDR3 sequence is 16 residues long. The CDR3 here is CASSSVDSDSNQPQHF. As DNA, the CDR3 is TGTGCCAGCAGCTCCGTTGACAGTGATAGCAATCAGCCCCAGCATTTT.

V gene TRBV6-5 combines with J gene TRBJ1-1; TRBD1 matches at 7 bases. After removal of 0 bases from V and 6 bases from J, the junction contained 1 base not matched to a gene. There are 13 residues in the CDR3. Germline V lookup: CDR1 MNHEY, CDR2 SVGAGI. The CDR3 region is CASSYSTGSEAFF. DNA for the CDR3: TGTGCCAGCAGTTACTCGACAGGGTCTGAAGCTTTCTTT.

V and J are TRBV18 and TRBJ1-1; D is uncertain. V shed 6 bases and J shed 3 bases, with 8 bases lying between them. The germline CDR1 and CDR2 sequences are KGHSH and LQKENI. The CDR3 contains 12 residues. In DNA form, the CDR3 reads TGTGCCAGCTCCCTCCGGGACACTGAAGCTTTCTTT. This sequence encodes CASSLRDTEAFF.

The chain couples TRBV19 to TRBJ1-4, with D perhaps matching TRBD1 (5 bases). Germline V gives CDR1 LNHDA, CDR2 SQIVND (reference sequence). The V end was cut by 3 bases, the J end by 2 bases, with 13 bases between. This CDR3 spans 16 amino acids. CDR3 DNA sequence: TGTGCCAGTAGTATCGACAGTATTGGGACTAATGAAAAACTGTTTTTT. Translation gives CASSIDSIGTNEKLFF.

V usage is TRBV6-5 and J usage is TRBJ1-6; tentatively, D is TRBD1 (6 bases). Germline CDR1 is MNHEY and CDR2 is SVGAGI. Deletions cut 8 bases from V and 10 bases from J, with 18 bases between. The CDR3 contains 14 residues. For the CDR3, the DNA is TGTGCCAGCCCGAGTCAGGGGCTTGGGTCACCCCTCCACTTT. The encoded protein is CASPSQGLGSPLHF.

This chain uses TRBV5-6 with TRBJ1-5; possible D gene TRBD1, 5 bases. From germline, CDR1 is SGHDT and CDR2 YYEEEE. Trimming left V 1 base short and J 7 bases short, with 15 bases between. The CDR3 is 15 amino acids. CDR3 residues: CASSLIVRASQPQHF. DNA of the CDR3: TGTGCCAGCAGCTTGATTGTCAGGGCGTCGCAGCCCCAGCATTTT.

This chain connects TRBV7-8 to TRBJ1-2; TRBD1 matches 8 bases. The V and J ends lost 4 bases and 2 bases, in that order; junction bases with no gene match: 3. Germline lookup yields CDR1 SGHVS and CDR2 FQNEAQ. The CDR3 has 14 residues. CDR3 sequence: CASSYRTGNYGYTF. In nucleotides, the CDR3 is TGTGCCAGCAGCTATCGGACAGGGAACTATGGCTACACCTTC.

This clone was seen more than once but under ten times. CDR3 amino acids: CATSKGGQPQHF. CDR3 DNA: TGTGCCACCAGTAAAGGAGGACAGCCCCAGCATTTT. This chain joins TRBV24-1 and TRBJ1-5, with no clear D. The V gene's germline CDR1 is KGHDR and CDR2 SFDVKD. V was cut by 6 bases and J by 7 bases, with 9 bases left in between. This CDR3 is built from 12 residues.

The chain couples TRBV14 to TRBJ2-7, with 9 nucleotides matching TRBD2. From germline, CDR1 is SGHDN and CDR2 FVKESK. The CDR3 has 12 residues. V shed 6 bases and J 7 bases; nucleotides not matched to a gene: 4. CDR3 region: CASSRGGEEQYF. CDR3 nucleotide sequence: TGTGCCAGCAGTCGCGGGGGGGAGGAGCAGTACTTC. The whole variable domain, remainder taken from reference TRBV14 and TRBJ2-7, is EAGVTQFPSHSVIEKGQTVTLRCDPISGHDNLYWYRRVMGKEIKFLLHFVKESKQDESGMPNNRFLAERTGGTYSTLKVQPAELEDSGVYFCASSRGGEEQYFGPGTRLTVT.

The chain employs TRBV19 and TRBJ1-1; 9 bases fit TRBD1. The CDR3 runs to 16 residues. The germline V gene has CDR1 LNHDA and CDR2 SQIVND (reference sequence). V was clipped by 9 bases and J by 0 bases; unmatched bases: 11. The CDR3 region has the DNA TGTGCCAGCCAGGTCCCGGGACAGGGAATGAACACTGAAGCTTTCTTT. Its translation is CASQVPGQGMNTEAFF.

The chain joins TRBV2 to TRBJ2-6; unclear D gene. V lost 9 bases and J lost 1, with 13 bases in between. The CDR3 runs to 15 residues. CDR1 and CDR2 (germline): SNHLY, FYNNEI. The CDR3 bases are TGTGCCAGTTTACCCATCGCGTCTGGGGCCAACGTCCTGACTTTC. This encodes CASLPIASGANVLTF.

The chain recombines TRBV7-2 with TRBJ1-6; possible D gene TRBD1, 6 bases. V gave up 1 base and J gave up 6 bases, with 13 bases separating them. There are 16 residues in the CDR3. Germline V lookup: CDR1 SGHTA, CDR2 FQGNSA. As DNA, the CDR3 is TGTGCCAGCAGCTTAGTAGGGGGGGCGAGTAATTCACCCCTCCACTTT. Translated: CASSLVGGASNSPLHF.